This note documents a single T cell receptor beta chain sequence. The target of this receptor is not known. No much larger clone is present one base from it, and per-base qualities are unavailable. The method was the immunoSEQ multiplex PCR assay. Entries here come from immuneACCESS through TCRdb and include only in-frame sequences with V and J called. Some clones fail to appear in such tables; in the studies checked, an unresolved V gene covers under half of the shortfall, and the cause of the remainder is unknown. The sample records around 30,000 clones, less than 90% of which are singletons. Together, the top ten hold about 3.7% of the sample. For every enrolled patient, mismatch repair deficiency was confirmed by either polymerase chain reaction or immunohistochemistry. TCR sequencing was performed for a few patients who responded to pembrolizumab therapy. The phase II trial prospectively evaluated PD-1 blockade with pembrolizumab in advanced mismatch repair-deficient cancers, independent of tissue of origin. Peripheral blood T cell samples were serially collected before and at multiple times after PD-1 blockade was started. Blood sampling times were expressed in weeks after the first pembrolizumab dose.

These data originate in a study of PD-1 blockade in mismatch repair-deficient tumors (TCRdb year 2017). In the study overall: Between September 2013 and September 2016, around 91 consecutive patients with 12 mismatch repair-deficient cancer types, all previously treated and progressing, were enrolled in the trial. Deep sequencing of TCR CDR3 regions was used to track tumor-associated T cell clones in peripheral blood of patients responding to PD-1 blockade.

From the cysteine through the phenylalanine, the CDR3 covers 14 amino acids. Only the CDR3 part of the read is kept: 42 bases, read in frame from the first base. CDR1 and CDR2, looked up from the germline V gene (reference sequence), are MNHEY and SMNVEV. Trimmed from V: 3 bases; trimmed from J: 2 bases; junction bases lacking a gene match: 2. General findings and caveats noted by the study authors: Rapid expansion after pembrolizumab followed by contraction, generally before radiologic responses, was shown by tumor-resident clones, which were often undetectable in blood before treatment.

The TCR was taken from an adult with mismatch repair-deficient cancer. The sequence links TRBV27 to TRBJ2-5, with 8 middle bases fitting TRBD2. Sequences were derived from PBMCs, sampled 6 to 7 weeks after starting pembrolizumab. The base sequence is TGTGCCAGCAGTTTGACTAGCGTTCAAGAGACCCAGTACTTC. This is translated as CASSLTSVQETQYF.